The present TCR beta chain was sequenced within a study of monozygotic twins with inflammatory bowel disease. Regarding the study as a whole: Lower sharing of clonotypes with other individuals was seen in IBD patients than in healthy twins. This was most marked in patients showing signs of disease activity.

The CDR3 is 15 amino acids. CDR1 is SGHRS and CDR2 is YFSETQ in the germline V gene. On this clonotype itself: Its antigen is not identified.

No DNA is given; TCRdb re-called the 5' RACE reads and lists each CDR3 protein once. The ten most abundant clones cover over 2% of a sample with 330,000 or so distinct CDR3 sequences. This chain joins TRBV5-1 and TRBJ1-6. This TCR derives from a human donor with ulcerative colitis or Crohn's disease, or a healthy co-twin of an affected twin (not recorded which). What was sequenced was blood. The CDR3 loop reads CASSLGTPGDSPLHF. The variable domain in full, completed from reference TRBV5-1 and TRBJ1-6, reads KAGVTQTPRYLIKTRGQQVTLSCSPISGHRSVSWYQQTPGQGLQFLFEYFSETQRNKGNFPGRFSGRQFSNSRSEMNVSTLELGDSALYLCASSLGTPGDSPLHFGNGTRLTVT.